Listed here are 22 T cell receptor beta chains from one sample, sequenced in a study of blood T cell repertoires in COVID-19. Measured with immunoSEQ multiplex PCR; TCRdb has only the in-frame clones, and not every one. The sample includes 200,000 to 250,000 clones, 85% to 90% seen only once; the top ten take roughly 1.5%. The sample was peripheral blood. The source of these receptors is a man between 18 and 29 years old with active or convalescent COVID-19.

The V call is TRBV30, the J call TRBJ2-1; D might be TRBD1 (5 bases). Per germline, CDR1 GTSNPN and CDR2 SVGIG (reference sequence). Trimming cost V 0 bases and J 8 bases, with 14 bases left between them. The CDR3 has 14 amino acids. The CDR3: CAWSVGRFGDEQFF. CDR3 in DNA: TGTGCCTGGAGTGTGGGGCGGTTCGGCGATGAGCAGTTCTTC.

The chain joins TRBV19 to TRBJ2-3, with 7 bases that match TRBD2. This CDR3 comprises 14 residues. CDR1 LNHDA and CDR2 SQIVND come from the germline V gene (reference sequence). V shed 8 bases, J shed 5 bases, and the junction held 10 bases outside the gene matches. The CDR3 DNA reads TGTGCCAGTGCCCCGGCGGGAGAGAGAGATACGCAGTATTTT. Residues: CASAPAGERDTQYF. Based on the CDR3 plus reference TRBV19 and TRBJ2-3, the full variable domain is DGGITQSPKYLFRKEGQNVTLSCEQNLNHDAMYWYRQDPGQGLRLIYYSQIVNDFQKGDIAEGYSVSREKKESFPLTVTSAQKNPTAFYLCASAPAGERDTQYFGPGTRLTVL.

In DNA, the CDR3 is TGTGCCAGCAGCCAGCCAGGCGTAGGGGCTAATGAAAAACTGTTTTTT. Amino acids: CASSQPGVGANEKLFF. The chain uses TRBV3-1 (or the pseudogene TRBV3-2) and TRBJ1-4, with D maybe TRBD1 (5 bases). Germline loops: CDR1 LGHDT, CDR2 YNNKEL (reference sequence). V dropped 3 bases and J dropped 3 bases, with 14 bases sitting between them. CDR3 size: 16 residues.

The genes are TRBV12-3 or TRBV12-4 and TRBJ1-5; D gene ambiguous. Trimming pared 6 bases from V and 2 bases from J, leaving 8 bases between. This CDR3 has 13 amino acids. The chain's CDR3 is CASRAQGNQPQHF. CDR3 DNA sequence: TGTGCCAGCAGGGCCCAGGGCAATCAGCCCCAGCATTTT.

This chain joins TRBV7-2 and TRBJ1-5, with D perhaps matching TRBD1 (5 bases). The V end lost 2 bases, the J end lost 4 bases, and 12 bases lay between the germline ends. CDR3 length equals 15 residues. From germline, CDR1 is SGHTA and CDR2 FQGNSA. CDR3 nucleotide sequence: TGTGCCAGCAGCTTATATTGGTCAGGGAATCAGCCCCAGCATTTT. It specifies CASSLYWSGNQPQHF.

The chain recombines TRBV27 with TRBJ1-6; 10 bases fit TRBD1. V shed 5 bases and J 7 bases; nucleotides not matched to a gene: 2. Germline V gives CDR1 MNHEY, CDR2 SMNVEV (reference sequence). This CDR3 is 14 amino acids long. CDR3 coding DNA: TGTGCCAGCAGTCAGGGACAGGGGAATTCACCCCTCCACTTT. It encodes CASSQGQGNSPLHF.

This chain joins TRBV27 and TRBJ1-2; D gene ambiguous. CDR3 length: 14 residues. Trimming shortened V by 5 bases and J by 1 base, and 11 bases separated the two germline ends. Germline V gene lookup returns CDR1 MNHEY and CDR2 SMNVEV (reference sequence). CDR3 sequence: CASSRGPLNYGYTF. The CDR3 nucleotides are TGTGCCAGCAGTCGCGGCCCGCTTAACTATGGCTACACCTTC.

This chain links TRBV30 with TRBJ1-2; perhaps TRBD1 as D (6 bases). Germline lookup yields CDR1 GTSNPN and CDR2 SVGIG (reference sequence). V was trimmed by 4 bases and J by 4 bases, leaving 13 bases between them. The CDR3 has 13 amino acids. The CDR3 sequence is CAWNQGYSYGYTF. In DNA, the CDR3 is TGTGCCTGGAACCAGGGGTACAGCTATGGCTACACCTTC.

The genes are TRBV12-3 or TRBV12-4 and TRBJ1-1; D is undetermined. Trimming pared 5 bases from V and 0 bases from J, leaving 7 bases between. The CDR3 is 13 residues long. The CDR3 bases are TGTGCCAGCAGTGCCTATTTGAACACTGAAGCTTTCTTT. Encoded protein: CASSAYLNTEAFF.

This clone has only one observation. V and J are TRBV11-2 and TRBJ1-1, with D hard to call. V lost 1 base to trimming and J lost 7 bases, with 7 bases between them. The CDR3 loop spans 12 amino acids. Germline V gene data show CDR1 as SGHAT and CDR2 as FQNNGV. The CDR3 region has the DNA TGTGCCAGCAGCTTAGTCGGGTTTGAAGCTTTCTTT. Amino acids: CASSLVGFEAFF.

This rearrangement joins TRBV15 to TRBJ2-1; 9 bases agree with TRBD2. The ends lost 3 bases at V and 2 bases at J; junction bases unmatched: 8. The CDR3 is 17 amino acids. Germline V CDR1 and CDR2: LNHNV, YYDKDF (reference sequence). DNA of the CDR3: TGTGCCACCAGCAGTACCCCTCTAGCGGGAACCTACAATGAGCAGTTCTTC. Its translation: CATSSTPLAGTYNEQFF.

The chain combines TRBV30 with TRBJ2-7; 8 positions match TRBD1. The CDR3 is 13 residues long. V shed 6 bases and J 8 bases; nucleotides not matched to a gene: 12. Looked up from germline, CDR1 is GTSNPN and CDR2 is SVGIG (reference sequence). The CDR3 coding sequence is TGTGCCTGTTCCGGGACAGGCCCTGCAAAGCAGTACTTC. Encoded protein: CACSGTGPAKQYF.

This clone has only a few counts. The chain carries TRBV30 and TRBJ2-3; 10 positions match TRBD1. In germline, CDR1 is GTSNPN, CDR2 SVGIG (reference sequence). The CDR3 covers 15 residues. Trimming cost V 0 bases and J 3 bases; bases outside gene matches: 3. CDR3 in DNA: TGTGCCTGGAGTGTAGGGACAGGGGCAACAGATACGCAGTATTTT. This encodes CAWSVGTGATDTQYF.

This clone was detected a few times. V and J are TRBV19 and TRBJ1-5; TRBD1 is a possible D gene (5 bases). Germline V gene lookup returns CDR1 LNHDA and CDR2 SQIVND (reference sequence). This CDR3 region has 16 residues. Deletions cut 7 bases from V and 1 base from J, with 17 bases between. The chain's CDR3 is CASTQMQGRSNQPQHF. In DNA form, the CDR3 reads TGTGCCAGTACCCAGATGCAGGGCCGGAGCAATCAGCCCCAGCATTTT.

The chain employs TRBV10-2 and TRBJ1-3; 7 bases map to TRBD1. CDR3 length equals 17 residues. Trimming took 10 bases from V and 0 from J; bases not matched to a gene: 15. Germline assignment: CDR1 WSHSY and CDR2 SAAADI. The CDR3 sequence is CATEGATARSSGNTIYF. CDR3 nucleotides: TGCGCCACCGAGGGGGCGACAGCCAGGTCCTCTGGAAACACCATATATTTT.

V usage is TRBV28 and J usage is TRBJ2-1; weak D call: TRBD2 (5 bases). V gave up 3 bases and J gave up 9 bases, with 6 bases separating them. The CDR3 runs 11 residues. Per germline, CDR1 MDHEN and CDR2 SYDVKM. The CDR3 bases are TGTGCCAGCAGTTTCGAGGGTGAGCAGTTCTTC. Translated: CASSFEGEQFF.

The J gene is TRBJ1-3, the V gene TRBV29-1; D may be TRBD1 (5 bases). Deletions cut 6 bases from V and 0 bases from J, with 9 bases between. The CDR3 extends over 13 amino acids. Per the germline V gene, CDR1 is SQVTM and CDR2 is ANQGSEA. The CDR3 loop reads CSVGDSSGNTIYF. The CDR3 DNA reads TGCAGCGTCGGAGACAGCTCTGGAAACACCATATATTTT.

This rearrangement joins TRBV4-3 to TRBJ2-2; 8 bases match TRBD2. Germline CDR1 reads LGHNA; CDR2 reads YSLEER. Unmatched junction bases numbered 7, after V lost 4 bases and J lost 0 bases. The CDR3 sequence is 17 residues long. CDR3 amino acids: CASSPHGRGTNTGELFF. The DNA for the CDR3 is TGCGCCAGCAGCCCCCACGGGAGGGGGACGAACACCGGGGAGCTGTTTTTT.

The V gene is TRBV7-6, the J gene TRBJ1-1; tentatively, D is TRBD1 (5 bases). The CDR3 extends over 17 amino acids. V was cut by 1 base and J by 3 bases, with 18 bases left in between. From germline, CDR1 is SGHVS and CDR2 FNYEAQ. The CDR3 reads CASSLGGRSRLYTEAFF. CDR3 coding DNA: TGTGCCAGCAGCTTAGGGGGCAGGTCCAGACTCTACACTGAAGCTTTCTTT.

CDR3 protein: CAWNQGVEAGNTIYF. DNA for the CDR3: TGTGCCTGGAATCAGGGGGTGGAAGCTGGAAACACCATATATTTT. This chain uses TRBV30 with TRBJ1-3, with TRBD1 matching over 7 bases. Germline CDR1 reads GTSNPN; CDR2 reads SVGIG (reference sequence). With 4 bases clipped from V and 2 bases from J, the junction kept 8 bases outside the gene matches. This CDR3 region has 15 residues.

Only one count was recorded for this clone. This chain links TRBV6-4 with TRBJ2-1; D might be TRBD2 (6 bases). The CDR3 contains 15 residues. V lost 4 bases to trimming and J lost 8 bases, with 18 bases between them. Germline CDR1 and CDR2: MRHNA and SNTAGT. The CDR3 sequence: CASSVSSGAADEQFF. The CDR3 region has the DNA TGTGCCAGCAGTGTTAGTTCGGGAGCAGCCGATGAGCAGTTCTTC.

The V call is TRBV10-1, the J call TRBJ2-1; 10 bases line up with TRBD2. The CDR3 covers 17 residues. Germline CDR1 is WNHNN and CDR2 is SYGVQD (reference sequence). Trimming cost V 0 bases and J 7 bases; bases outside gene matches: 9. The CDR3 sequence is CASSESSGRAVRNEQFF. CDR3 nucleotides: TGCGCCAGCAGTGAGTCGAGCGGGAGGGCCGTTCGGAATGAGCAGTTCTTC.